This T cell receptor beta chain came from a study of PD-1 blockade in classical Hodgkin lymphoma. General study findings and limits: Diversity in CD4+ TCRs, unlike that measured in CD8+ TCRs, had risen significantly by C4D1. Before treatment, complete responders showed about the same diversity as newly diagnosed patients.

This CDR3 spans 15 amino acids. The germline CDR1 and CDR2 sequences are KGHSH and LQKENI. The junction had 4 bases not matched to a gene; V was cut back by 1 base and J by 2 bases. Sequencing was performed with immunoSEQ multiplex PCR; in TCRdb, only in-frame clones are kept and a portion is missing. This repertoire shows more than 15,000 clones, about 81% found once; its top ten account for roughly 5%. Relapses following autologous stem cell transplantation were seen in all patients, with brentuximab vedotin exposure varying. A note on this clone: Its antigen is currently unknown.

The material was peripheral blood mononuclear cells (PBMCs), obtained at baseline. V is TRBV18 and J is TRBJ2-5, with 7 nucleotides matching TRBD1. This sequence was found in a human donor with classical Hodgkin lymphoma. This CDR3 is CASSPRTGQQETQYF. The CDR3 DNA reads as TGTGCCAGCTCACCACGGACAGGCCAGCAAGAGACCCAGTACTTC.